This paragraph covers one T cell receptor (beta chain) sequence. As handled by the study authors: Amplification of reference gene primers was used by the study to estimate nucleated cell counts. Here immunoSEQ multiplex PCR was the method, and the copy in TCRdb shows in-frame clones only, minus some. V and J calls and clone size are given by that table; D and trimming were obtained from the DNA. The table has approximately 290,000 clones, roughly 89% seen once; the top ten hold 4% to 5.5%. The study recruited people aged about 18 to 95 years across approximately 24 US areas. Cohort assignment relied on participant-reported clinical history. The length of the CDR3 is 15 residues. Trimming left V 7 bases short and J 0 bases short, with 12 bases between. Per the germline V gene, CDR1 is MDHEN and CDR2 is SYDVKM. The data were obtained in a study of blood T cell repertoires in COVID-19. About the study: Acute and convalescent COVID-19 specimens originated in the United States, Italy and Spain.

The receptor's source is a woman younger than 35 with acute COVID-19. The sample comprised PBMCs or T cells enriched from blood (not recorded which). The chain joins TRBV28 to TRBJ1-4; D not certain. CDR3 sequence (DNA): TGTGCCAGCACCCTGGGAGATGCAACTAATGAAAAACTGTTTTTT. Translated: CASTLGDATNEKLFF.